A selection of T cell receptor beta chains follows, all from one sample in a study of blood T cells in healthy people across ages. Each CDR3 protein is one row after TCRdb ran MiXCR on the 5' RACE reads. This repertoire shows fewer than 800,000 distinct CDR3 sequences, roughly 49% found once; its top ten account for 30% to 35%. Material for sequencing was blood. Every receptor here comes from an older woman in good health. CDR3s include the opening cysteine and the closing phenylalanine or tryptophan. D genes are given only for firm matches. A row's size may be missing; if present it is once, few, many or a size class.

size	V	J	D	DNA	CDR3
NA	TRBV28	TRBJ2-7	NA	TGTGCCAGCACCCTCCTTGGCGAGCAGTACTTC	CASTLLGEQYF
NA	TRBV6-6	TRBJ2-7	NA	TGTGCCAGCAGTTACTCGACTCCCGCCGGGTACGAGCAGTACTTC	CASSYSTPAGYEQYF
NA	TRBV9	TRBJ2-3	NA	TGTGCCAGCAGCCCCGCGGGACACCTCACAGATACGCAGTATTTT	CASSPAGHLTDTQYF
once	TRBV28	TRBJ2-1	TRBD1	TGTGCCAGCAACTCATGGACAGGGCTGAGCTCCTACAATGAGCAGTTCTTC	CASNSWTGLSSYNEQFF
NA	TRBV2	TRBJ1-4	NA	TGTGCCAGCAGCGGCCTGGGGGGCACTAATGAAAAACTGTTTTTT	CASSGLGGTNEKLFF
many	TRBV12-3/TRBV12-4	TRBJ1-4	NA	TGTGCCAGCAGTTCCGGTTGGGATGAAAAACTGTTTTTT	CASSSGWDEKLFF
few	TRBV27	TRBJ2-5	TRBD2	TGTGCCAGCAGCCGGACTAGCGGGAGTAAGGAGACCCAGTACTTC	CASSRTSGSKETQYF
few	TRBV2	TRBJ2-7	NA	TGTGCCAGCAGTCTCGAGGAGGGGAAGTCCTACGAGCAGTACTTC	CASSLEEGKSYEQYF
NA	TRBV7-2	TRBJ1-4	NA	TGTGCCAGTAGCTCAAGCGGATCTAATGAAAAACTGTTTTTT	CASSSSGSNEKLFF
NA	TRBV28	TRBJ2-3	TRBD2	TGTGCCAGCAGTTTAACGGGGACTACTTCGTCTAGCACAGATACGCAGTATTTT	CASSLTGTTSSSTDTQYF
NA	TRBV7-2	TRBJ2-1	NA	TGTGCCAGCAGCTTAGCTCGGATTCGTAGCAATGAGCAGTTCTTC	CASSLARIRSNEQFF
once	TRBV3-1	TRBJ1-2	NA	TGTGCCAGCAGCCGGACGGAACCATATGGCTACACCTTC	CASSRTEPYGYTF
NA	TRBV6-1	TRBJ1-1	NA	TGTGCCAGCAGTGACAGGGCAGAAACTGAAGCTTTCTTT	CASSDRAETEAFF
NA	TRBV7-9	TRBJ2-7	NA	TGTGCCAGCAGCATAGAGGGGGGAAGGTCTGGCGAGCAGTACTTC	CASSIEGGRSGEQYF
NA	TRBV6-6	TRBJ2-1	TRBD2	TGTGCCAGCACCGGGGTGGCTAGCGGGGCCTACAATGAGCAGTTCTTC	CASTGVASGAYNEQFF
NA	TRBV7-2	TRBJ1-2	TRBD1	TGTGCCAGCAGCTTAGGACAGGGGGCTTTTGATGGCTACACCTTC	CASSLGQGAFDGYTF
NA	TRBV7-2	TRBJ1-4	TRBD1	TGTGCCAGCAGCCCACCGGGGACAGGCGATGAAAAACTGTTTTTT	CASSPPGTGDEKLFF
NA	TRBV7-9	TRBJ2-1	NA	TGTGCCAGCAGCCAAAGGGACTCCCTCAATGAGCAGTTCTTC	CASSQRDSLNEQFF
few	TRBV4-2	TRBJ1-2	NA	TGTGCCAGCAGCCAAGCAGAGGAAATCGGCTACACCTTC	CASSQAEEIGYTF
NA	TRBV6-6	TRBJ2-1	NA	TGTGCCAGCAGTTACCGCTCACCGAACAATGAGCAGTTCTTC	CASSYRSPNNEQFF
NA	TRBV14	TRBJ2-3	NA	TGTGCCAGCAGCCTATATGTGGGAGAAGTTTGGAATACGCAGTATTTT	CASSLYVGEVWNTQYF
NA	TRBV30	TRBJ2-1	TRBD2	TGTGCCTGGACTAGCGGGAGGGCCGTCGCCTACAATGAGCAGTTCTTC	CAWTSGRAVAYNEQFF
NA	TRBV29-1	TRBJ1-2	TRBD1	TGCAGCGGGGGACAGGGAGGGAAGGATTACTATGGCTACACCTTC	CSGGQGGKDYYGYTF
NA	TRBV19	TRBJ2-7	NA	TGTGCCAGTAGTAGAGTATACTCCTACGAGCAGTACTTC	CASSRVYSYEQYF
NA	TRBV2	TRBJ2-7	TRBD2	TGTGCCAGCAGTGATGGTCTAGCGGGCAGCTCCTACGAGCAGTACTTC	CASSDGLAGSSYEQYF
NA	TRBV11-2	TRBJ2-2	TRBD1	TGTGCCAGCAGCCTACAGGGGAGAGGGAGTGGGGAGCTGTTTTTT	CASSLQGRGSGELFF